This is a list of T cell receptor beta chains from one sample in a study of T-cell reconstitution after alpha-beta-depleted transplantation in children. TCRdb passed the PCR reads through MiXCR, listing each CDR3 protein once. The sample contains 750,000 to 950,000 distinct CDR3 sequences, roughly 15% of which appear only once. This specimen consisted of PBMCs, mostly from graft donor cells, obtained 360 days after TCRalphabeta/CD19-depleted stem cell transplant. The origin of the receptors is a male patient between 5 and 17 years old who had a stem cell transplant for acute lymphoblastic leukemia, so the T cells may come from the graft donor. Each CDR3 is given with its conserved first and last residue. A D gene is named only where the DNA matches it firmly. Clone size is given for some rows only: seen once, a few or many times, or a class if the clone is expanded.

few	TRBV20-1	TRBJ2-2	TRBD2	TGCAGTGCCCGACGACTAGCGTCGGCCGGGGAGCTGTTTTTT	CSARRLASAGELFF
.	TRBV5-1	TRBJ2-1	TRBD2	TGCGCCAGCAGCTTGGCCGGGACTAGCACCAATGAGCAGTTCTTC	CASSLAGTSTNEQFF
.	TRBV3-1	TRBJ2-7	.	TGTGCCAGCAGCCAAGATGTCAGCGGCCACTCCTACGAGCAGTACTTC	CASSQDVSGHSYEQYF
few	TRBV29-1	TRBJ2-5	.	TGCAGCGTTGAAGCCTGGGGGGCACAAGAGACCCAGTACTTC	CSVEAWGAQETQYF
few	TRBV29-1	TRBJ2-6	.	TGCAGCGTCTCTTGGGGTTTTTCCTCTGGGGCCAACGTCCTGACTTTC	CSVSWGFSSGANVLTF
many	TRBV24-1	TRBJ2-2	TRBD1	TGTGCCACCAGTGATGGGGACAGGGACACCGGGGAGCTGTTTTTT	CATSDGDRDTGELFF
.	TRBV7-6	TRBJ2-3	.	TGTGCCAGCAGCTTATGGCTAGATACGCAGTATTTT	CASSLWLDTQYF
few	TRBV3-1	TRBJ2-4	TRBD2	TGTGCCAGCAGCACCCGACTAGCGGGAGGCAGTAAAAGCATTCAGTACTTC	CASSTRLAGGSKSIQYF
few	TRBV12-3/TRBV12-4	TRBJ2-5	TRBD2	TGTGCCAGCAGTGCACCGGGACTAGCGGGATTACAAGAGACCCAGTACTTC	CASSAPGLAGLQETQYF
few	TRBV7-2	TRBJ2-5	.	TGTGCCAGCAGCTTAGCCCCCCGGGCCCTATGGACCCAGTACTTC	CASSLAPRALWTQYF
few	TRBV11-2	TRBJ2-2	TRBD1	TGTGCCAGCAGGGGGGGAACAGGGGGCAACACCGGGGAGCTGTTTTTT	CASRGGTGGNTGELFF
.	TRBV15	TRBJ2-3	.	TGTGCCACCAGCAGCCTACACGGTACCACAGATACGCAGTATTTT	CATSSLHGTTDTQYF
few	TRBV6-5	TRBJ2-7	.	TGTGCCAGCAGTTACTGGCCCTTCTACGAGCAGTACTTC	CASSYWPFYEQYF
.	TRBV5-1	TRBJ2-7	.	TGCGCCAGCAGCTTGCGGGACTTATTCTACGAGCAGTACTTC	CASSLRDLFYEQYF
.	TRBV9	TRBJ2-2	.	TGTGCCAGCAGCGTCATCTCCGGTTCTACCGGGGAGCTGTTTTTT	CASSVISGSTGELFF
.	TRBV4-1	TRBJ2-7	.	TGCGCCAGCAGCGAAGTGCTCAGGAGCTCCTACGAGCAGTACTTC	CASSEVLRSSYEQYF
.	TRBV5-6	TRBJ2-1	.	TGTGCCAGCAGCTTGGCCGTGCGAGGTGAGCAGTTCTTC	CASSLAVRGEQFF
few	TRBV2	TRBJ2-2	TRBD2	TGTGCCACCCTTTCAAGGGGGCTAGCGGGATCCGGAAAACACACCGGGGAGCTGTTTTTT	CATLSRGLAGSGKHTGELFF
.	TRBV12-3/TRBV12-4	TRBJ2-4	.	TGTGCCAGCAGCCCTTTCCTCAGGGACATCAAAAACATTCAGTACTTC	CASSPFLRDIKNIQYF
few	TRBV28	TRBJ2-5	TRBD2	TGTGCCAGCACACGGGGGGGATCGGAGACCCAGTACTTC	CASTRGGSETQYF
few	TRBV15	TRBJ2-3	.	TGTGCCACCAGCAGATCCGGGGATACGCAGTATTTT	CATSRSGDTQYF
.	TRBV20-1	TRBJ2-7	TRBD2	TGCAGTGCTAAGACTAGCGCTGCCTACGAGCAGTACTTC	CSAKTSAAYEQYF
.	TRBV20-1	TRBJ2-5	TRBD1	TGCAGTGCTAGAGATGGTGACAGGGTGGGGGAGACCCAGTACTTC	CSARDGDRVGETQYF
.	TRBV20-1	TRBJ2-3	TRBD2	TGCAGTGCTAGAGTCTACGGACTAGCAATAGATACGCAGTATTTT	CSARVYGLAIDTQYF
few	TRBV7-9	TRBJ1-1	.	TGTGCCAGCAGCGCGGACATTCGAGGCGTAGCTTTCTTT	CASSADIRGVAFF
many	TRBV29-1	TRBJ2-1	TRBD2	TGCAGCGCTAGGACTAGTATTAATGAGCAGTTCTTC	CSARTSINEQFF
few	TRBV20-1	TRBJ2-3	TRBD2	TGCAGTGCTAGAGATGGGGGGAGGGGAGATACGCAGTATTTT	CSARDGGRGDTQYF
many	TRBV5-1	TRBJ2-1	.	TGCGCCAGCAGCTCCCCCGTCTATGAGCAGTTCTTC	CASSSPVYEQFF